This is a list of T cell receptor beta chains from one sample in a study of blood T cell repertoires in COVID-19. Generated by immunoSEQ multiplex PCR, the TCRdb table keeps only in-frame clones and is missing some. The data contain 50,000 to 65,000 clones, around 88% of them singletons. The specimen was peripheral blood. These receptors were taken from a man aged 55-75 years with acute or convalescent COVID-19. The CDR3 runs from the conserved cysteine through the conserved F or W.

len: 16
v_gene: TRBV5-4
j_gene: TRBJ1-2
CDR3aa: CASSLGGGQGSFGYTF

len: 11
v_gene: TRBV29-1
j_gene: TRBJ1-2
CDR3aa: CSVGDSYGYTF

len: 14
v_gene: TRBV19
j_gene: TRBJ1-5
CDR3aa: CASSIDEGGQPQHF

len: 14
v_gene: TRBV15
j_gene: TRBJ2-5
CDR3aa: CASHSGGDQETQYF

len: 10
v_gene: TRBV20-1
j_gene: TRBJ2-7
CDR3aa: CSAGQGEQYF

len: 16
v_gene: TRBV30
j_gene: TRBJ2-3
CDR3aa: CAWSVWRGRGSDTQYF

len: 17
v_gene: TRBV7-2
j_gene: TRBJ2-2
CDR3aa: CASSLWPAGGRTGELFF

len: 14
v_gene: TRBV10-3
j_gene: TRBJ1-6
CDR3aa: CAISADIRGSPLHF

len: 12
v_gene: TRBV2
j_gene: TRBJ2-2
CDR3aa: CASSGRLGELFF

len: 14
v_gene: TRBV6-5
j_gene: TRBJ2-7
CDR3aa: CASSKGTASYEQYF

len: 18
v_gene: TRBV5-5
j_gene: TRBJ2-7
CDR3aa: CASSRKGTSGRFADEQYF

len: 14
v_gene: TRBV25-1
j_gene: TRBJ2-3
CDR3aa: CASSDYIGGDTQYF

len: 14
v_gene: TRBV6-5
j_gene: TRBJ1-6
CDR3aa: CASRRTGANSPLHF

len: 18
v_gene: TRBV3-1/TRBV3-2
j_gene: TRBJ2-2
CDR3aa: CASSQLRGLAGGTGELFF

len: 16
v_gene: TRBV3-1/TRBV3-2
j_gene: TRBJ2-5
CDR3aa: CASSPIAGVGQETQYF

len: 14
v_gene: TRBV15
j_gene: TRBJ2-7
CDR3aa: CATSRGLADYEQYF

len: 16
v_gene: TRBV5-1
j_gene: TRBJ2-3
CDR3aa: CASSLAQLVRTDTQYF

len: 18
v_gene: TRBV28
j_gene: TRBJ2-7
CDR3aa: CASSLSLGLGSLGHEQYF

len: 14
v_gene: TRBV18
j_gene: TRBJ2-7
CDR3aa: CASSPRDRTYEQYF

len: 13
v_gene: TRBV5-5
j_gene: TRBJ1-2
CDR3aa: CASSYGGNYGYTF

len: 15
v_gene: TRBV5-6
j_gene: TRBJ1-2
CDR3aa: CASSLKFGRTAGVTF

len: 15
v_gene: TRBV7-2
j_gene: TRBJ1-5
CDR3aa: CASSLGQGRIQPQHF

len: 16
v_gene: TRBV19
j_gene: TRBJ1-6
CDR3aa: CASRMTGSQAGAPLHF

len: 13
v_gene: TRBV19
j_gene: TRBJ2-3
CDR3aa: CASSTPVSDTQYF

len: 15
v_gene: TRBV7-9
j_gene: TRBJ2-7
CDR3aa: CASSFGSPGTYEQYF

len: 15
v_gene: TRBV5-6
j_gene: TRBJ1-1
CDR3aa: CASSSGTGRMTEAFF

len: 12
v_gene: TRBV19
j_gene: TRBJ2-2
CDR3aa: CASSRLLRELFF

len: 12
v_gene: TRBV10-1
j_gene: TRBJ2-1
CDR3aa: CASSRGTAEQFF

len: 16
v_gene: TRBV7-2
j_gene: TRBJ2-7
CDR3aa: CASSLSSDRSSYEQYF

len: 14
v_gene: TRBV7-9
j_gene: TRBJ1-4
CDR3aa: CASSSTGGDEKLFF

len: 13
v_gene: TRBV7-2
j_gene: TRBJ2-1
CDR3aa: CASSTLTGQEQFF

len: 14
v_gene: TRBV2
j_gene: TRBJ2-7
CDR3aa: CASSELSGTYEQYF

len: 14
v_gene: TRBV27
j_gene: TRBJ2-7
CDR3aa: CASSPGTGGGEQYF

len: 15
v_gene: TRBV5-1
j_gene: TRBJ1-2
CDR3aa: CASSHGSGGGYGYTF

len: 15
v_gene: TRBV19
j_gene: TRBJ2-1
CDR3aa: CASSIRGTGNHEQFF

len: 15
v_gene: TRBV28
j_gene: TRBJ1-6
CDR3aa: CASSLLGQGNSPLHF

len: 14
v_gene: TRBV5-4
j_gene: TRBJ1-2
CDR3aa: CASSLALSDRGGDF

len: 16
v_gene: TRBV4-1
j_gene: TRBJ1-3
CDR3aa: CASTQTGPLTGNTIYF

len: 14
v_gene: TRBV3-1/TRBV3-2
j_gene: TRBJ1-6
CDR3aa: CASSQRDRNSPLHF

len: 12
v_gene: TRBV25-1
j_gene: TRBJ2-7
CDR3aa: CASRDSSYEQYF